This T cell receptor (beta chain) was sequenced during a study of T cell responses to AZD1222 COVID-19 vaccine. Points from the study as a whole: Donor demographics were predominantly white British with a female majority; clonal diversity may be underestimated. Only a handful of AZD1222 recipients, several in all, had baseline seropositivity.

The data were produced by immunoSEQ multiplex PCR, yet TCRdb's version contains in-frame clones alone and is incomplete. This sample has about 150,000 clones, with around 92% found just once. Germline V gives CDR1 SGHDN, CDR2 FVKESK. Trimming shortened V by 6 bases and J by 5 bases, and 19 bases separated the two germline ends. The CDR3 totals 15 residues. In the case of this clone: The antigen is undetermined.

The sequenced sample was peripheral blood, obtained 28 days after the second AZD1222 dose. The clonotype was recovered from an adult who received the AZD1222 COVID-19 vaccine. The genes are TRBV14 and TRBJ1-1, with D tentatively TRBD1 (5 bases). DNA for the CDR3: TGTGCCAGCAGTCAATACCGGGGGGGAGGGACTGAAGCTTTCTTT. Translated: CASSQYRGGGTEAFF. The full variable domain, completed using reference TRBV14 and TRBJ1-1, is EAGVTQFPSHSVIEKGQTVTLRCDPISGHDNLYWYRRVMGKEIKFLLHFVKESKQDESGMPNNRFLAERTGGTYSTLKVQPAELEDSGVYFCASSQYRGGGTEAFFGQGTRLTVV.